Listed below are T cell receptor beta chains from one sample, sequenced in a study of blood T cell repertoires in COVID-19. Here immunoSEQ multiplex PCR was the method, and the copy in TCRdb shows in-frame clones only, minus some. This table has about 120,000 clones, about four fifths appearing once. The sequenced sample consisted of peripheral blood. The receptor source for this set is a man in his 70s with acute or convalescent COVID-19. The CDR3 runs from the conserved cysteine through the conserved F or W. D genes are given only for firm matches. Clone size is shown for a subset of rows, as once, few, many or a class of expanded clone.

NA	16	NA	TRBV6-5	TRBJ1-2	TGTGCCAGCAGTTACTCAAACCCGCGGGGGGTTGGTGGCTACACCTTC	CASSYSNPRGVGGYTF
NA	12	NA	TRBV9	TRBJ2-2	TGTGCCAGCAATTCGGGGACCGGGGAGCTGTTTTTT	CASNSGTGELFF
NA	16	NA	TRBV28	TRBJ2-7	TGTGCCAGCAGTTACCCCCTGAGGAAAAGCTCCTACGAGCAGTACTTC	CASSYPLRKSSYEQYF
NA	14	NA	TRBV6-2/TRBV6-3	TRBJ1-5	TGTGCCAGCAGTTACGGGGCCGGCAATCAGCCCCAGCATTTT	CASSYGAGNQPQHF
NA	19	NA	TRBV9	TRBJ1-2	TGTGCCAGCAGCGCCACCTCCCGGCCCTCACAGAGCCCAGGGTATGGCTACACCTTC	CASSATSRPSQSPGYGYTF
TRBD2	17	NA	TRBV18	TRBJ2-2	TGTGCCAGCTCACCAACCCGTCGGGGGGGAAACACCGGGGAGCTGTTTTTT	CASSPTRRGGNTGELFF
TRBD1	17	NA	TRBV4-1	TRBJ1-5	TGCGCCAGCAGCCAAGGAGGGCAGGGGGATAGCAATCAGCCCCAGCATTTT	CASSQGGQGDSNQPQHF
NA	14	NA	TRBV7-9	TRBJ1-2	TGTGCCAGCAGCTTACCGGGAACGGGGGGCGGCTACACCTTC	CASSLPGTGGGYTF
NA	13	NA	TRBV10-3	TRBJ2-5	TGTGCCATCAGCGGCGGAGTCAGAGAGACCCAGTACTTC	CAISGGVRETQYF
TRBD1	14	NA	TRBV10-3	TRBJ1-1	TGTGCCATCAGCCCCCAGGGGGCGCTCACTGAAGCTTTCTTT	CAISPQGALTEAFF
TRBD1	15	NA	TRBV4-1	TRBJ1-2	TGCGCCAGCAGCCTCGGGACAGTCGCTAACTATGGCTACACCTTC	CASSLGTVANYGYTF
TRBD2	17	NA	TRBV7-2	TRBJ2-5	TGTGCCAGCAGCCCCCAGACTAGCGGGAGGACCCAAGAGACCCAGTACTTC	CASSPQTSGRTQETQYF
NA	12	NA	TRBV28	TRBJ1-5	TGTGCCAGCAGTTTAAAGGAGGTGCCCCAGCATTTT	CASSLKEVPQHF
NA	13	once	TRBV30	TRBJ2-2	TGTGCCTGGAGTGGGACTTTAACCGGGGAGCTGTTTTTT	CAWSGTLTGELFF
TRBD2	15	NA	TRBV11-3	TRBJ2-1	TGTGCCAGCAGCCTGAGGACTAGCGGGGACAATGAGCAGTTCTTC	CASSLRTSGDNEQFF
TRBD2	15	NA	TRBV11-1	TRBJ2-1	TGTGCCAGCAGCTTAATGAGCGGGAGGGGCAATGAGCAGTTCTTC	CASSLMSGRGNEQFF
NA	15	NA	TRBV11-2	TRBJ1-5	TGTGCCAGCAGCAACCCCGGGACACCTTTACAGCCCCAGCATTTT	CASSNPGTPLQPQHF
NA	13	NA	TRBV7-2	TRBJ1-1	TGTGCCAGCAGCTTCCGACAGAACACTGAAGCTTTCTTT	CASSFRQNTEAFF
TRBD1	15	once	TRBV18	TRBJ2-7	TGTGCCAGCTCACCACCATCGACAGGGTCCTACGAGCAGTACTTC	CASSPPSTGSYEQYF
NA	15	NA	TRBV15	TRBJ1-5	TGTGCCACCAGCAGAGTTGGGGGGGGTGGGCAGCCCCAGCATTTT	CATSRVGGGGQPQHF
TRBD2	12	NA	TRBV7-2	TRBJ2-1	TGTGCCAGCAGCCTGAGGACTAGTGAGCAGTTCTTC	CASSLRTSEQFF
TRBD2	14	NA	TRBV6-5	TRBJ2-7	TGTGCCAGCCGTTTAGGGGAGGGGTTGGGGGAGCAGTACTTC	CASRLGEGLGEQYF
TRBD1	17	few	TRBV24-1	TRBJ1-5	TGTGCCACCAGTGATTCCCGGGACAGGGGGCTTAATCAGCCCCAGCATTTT	CATSDSRDRGLNQPQHF
TRBD1	15	NA	TRBV7-2	TRBJ1-5	TGTGCCAGCGGCGAAGACGGGACAGCAAATCAGCCCCAGCATTTT	CASGEDGTANQPQHF
NA	12	NA	TRBV7-9	TRBJ1-2	TGTGCCAGCAGCTTAGGCAGCTATGGCTACACCTTC	CASSLGSYGYTF
NA	14	once	TRBV7-9	TRBJ1-6	TGTGCCAGCAGCCCGGACTGGGGGGAGACGGCCCTCCACTTT	CASSPDWGETALHF
NA	15	NA	TRBV5-1	TRBJ2-1	TGCGCCAGCAGCCGAGGGGGGGCTCGGGACAATGAGCAGTTCTTC	CASSRGGARDNEQFF
NA	17	NA	TRBV4-1	TRBJ2-2	TGCGCCAGCAGCCCCCCGGCTGGGCGAATCAACACCGGGGAGCTGTTTTTT	CASSPPAGRINTGELFF
NA	14	NA	TRBV9	TRBJ1-3	TGTGCCAGCAGCGTAGCGAGCTCTGGAAACACCATATATTTT	CASSVASSGNTIYF
NA	13	NA	TRBV11-3	TRBJ1-1	TGTGCCAGCAGCTTAATTAGACAGCCTGAAGCTTTCTTT	CASSLIRQPEAFF
NA	16	NA	TRBV6-1	TRBJ1-2	TGTGCCAGCAGTGATGCCCCCGCCTTGGGGGGACATGGCTACACCTTC	CASSDAPALGGHGYTF
NA	15	NA	TRBV7-8	TRBJ1-2	TGTGCCAGCAGCGTGAGCGGGCCTTCTGGCTATGGCTACACCTTC	CASSVSGPSGYGYTF
NA	15	NA	TRBV28	TRBJ1-5	TGTGCCAGCAGGGACAGTCTTTTTGGCAATCAGCCCCAGCATTTT	CASRDSLFGNQPQHF
TRBD1	14	NA	TRBV6-5	TRBJ1-1	TGTGCCAGCAGTTACTCTCCGGGGACAGCTGAAGCTTTCTTT	CASSYSPGTAEAFF
NA	13	NA	TRBV11-3	TRBJ2-1	TGTGCCAGCAGCTTAGCCAGGTTCGATGAGCAGTTCTTC	CASSLARFDEQFF
TRBD1	14	NA	TRBV5-6	TRBJ1-4	TGTGCCAGCAGCTTCCAGGGGGCGAATGAAAAACTGTTTTTT	CASSFQGANEKLFF
TRBD2	19	NA	TRBV4-3	TRBJ2-3	TGCGCCAGCAGCCAAGGCAGGGGGGGACTAGCGGGGAGCACAGATACGCAGTATTTT	CASSQGRGGLAGSTDTQYF
TRBD1	12	once	TRBV27	TRBJ2-1	TGTGCCAGCAGTTTCCCGAACAGGGGGAAGTTCTTC	CASSFPNRGKFF
TRBD1	16	few	TRBV2	TRBJ1-6	TGTGCCAGCAGAGGGACAGGAGTTACCTATAATTCACCCCTCCACTTT	CASRGTGVTYNSPLHF
TRBD1	15	NA	TRBV27	TRBJ1-2	TGTGCCAGCAGTTTCACCGGACAGGGTCGCTATGGCTACACCTTC	CASSFTGQGRYGYTF
TRBD1	13	NA	TRBV6-2/TRBV6-3	TRBJ1-2	TGTGCCAGCAGTCACGGGACAGCCCCGTTGGACACCTTC	CASSHGTAPLDTF
NA	15	NA	TRBV27	TRBJ1-2	TGTGCCAGCAGGGAAGGACAGCTGTCTAACTATGGCTACACCTTC	CASREGQLSNYGYTF
TRBD1	14	NA	TRBV5-1	TRBJ1-2	TGCGCCAGCAGCGATACCGGGACAGACTATGGCTACACCTTC	CASSDTGTDYGYTF
TRBD2	13	NA	TRBV30	TRBJ2-3	TGTGCCTGGGGACTAGCGGGGGTTGATACGCAGTATTTT	CAWGLAGVDTQYF